The entry below describes one T cell receptor (beta chain). The antigen remains undetermined. Trimming removed 3 bases at V and 3 bases at J, with 10 bases between. The CDR3 contains 14 residues. Germline V gene lookup returns CDR1 KGHDR and CDR2 SFDVKD. These data are taken from a study of early T cells in non-severe SARS-CoV-2 infection. Study-level information: The sequenced material was bulk RNA from unsorted whole blood, and its chains were unpaired. Study outcomes and limitations: VDJdb matches were skewed toward anti-spike CD8 T cell responses.

Individual cDNA molecules carried attached unique molecular identifiers. Using its own MiXCR run on the 5' RACE reads, TCRdb lists one record per CDR3 protein. The sample has 50,000 to 80,000 distinct CDR3 sequences; about 10% are singletons. Sample: whole blood, taken at baseline. The sequence came from an adult who was a healthcare worker with PCR-confirmed SARS-CoV-2 infection or an uninfected control (not recorded which). This sequence joins TRBV24-1 and TRBJ1-2; the D is unclear. CDR3 DNA: TGTGCCACCAGTGATGGGGTACGGGACTATGGCTACACCTTC. It codes for CATSDGVRDYGYTF.